This TCR beta chain is from a study of beta chain features in type 1 diabetes. Expressed TCRB transcripts were sequenced, since all the RNA that had been isolated was reverse transcribed. Repertoires were generated with immunoSEQ multiplex PCR, while TCRdb's copy carries only in-frame clones and drops some. This sample carries 200,000 to 250,000 clones, 68% of them seen once, and the ten largest clones take almost 0.055%. In the case of this clone: One junction end does not reproduce the germline sequence, and a read error may be involved.

What was sequenced was naive CD4+ T cells from blood. The TCR was taken from a man aged 25 to 40 in good health.

The CDR3 DNA reads TGTGCCAGCAGTTTGAGACAGGGGGTGAACTACGGCTACACCTTC. Translating gives CASSLRQGVNYGYTF. The V and J genes are TRBV27 and TRBJ1-2, with 9 positions matching TRBD1. The CDR3 is 15 residues long. CDR1 is MNHEY and CDR2 is SMNVEV in the germline V gene (reference sequence).